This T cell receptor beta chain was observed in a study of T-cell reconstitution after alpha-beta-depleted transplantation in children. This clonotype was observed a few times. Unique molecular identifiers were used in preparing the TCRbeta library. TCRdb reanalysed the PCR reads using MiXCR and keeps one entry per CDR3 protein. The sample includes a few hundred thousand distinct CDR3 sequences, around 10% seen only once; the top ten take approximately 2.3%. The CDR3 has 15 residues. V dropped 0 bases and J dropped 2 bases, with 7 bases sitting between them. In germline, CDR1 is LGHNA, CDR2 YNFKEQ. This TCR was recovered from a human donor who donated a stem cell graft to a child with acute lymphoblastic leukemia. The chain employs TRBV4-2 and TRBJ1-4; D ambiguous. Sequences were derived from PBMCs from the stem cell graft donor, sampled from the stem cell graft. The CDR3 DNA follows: TGTGCCAGCAGCCAAGATTTCAGGACTAATGAAAAACTGTTTTTT. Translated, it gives CASSQDFRTNEKLFF.